This T cell receptor beta chain derives from a study of blood T cell repertoires in COVID-19. Original processing notes: The assay estimated nucleated cells by amplifying reference gene primers. Measured with immunoSEQ multiplex PCR; TCRdb has only the in-frame clones, and not every one. V and J calls and clone size are those listed in that table; D and trimming were worked out from the DNA. In the table there are a few hundred thousand clones, roughly 90% of which are singletons. The CDR3 runs 16 residues. Germline V gene data show CDR1 as PRHDT and CDR2 as FYEKMQ (reference sequence). Losses at the gene ends were 4 bases for V and 9 bases for J; bases not matched to a gene: 15.

Sequencing was performed on peripheral blood. The sequence was obtained from a young man who had recovered from COVID-19. The V and J genes are TRBV13 and TRBJ1-1; 9 bases map to TRBD1. CDR3 loop: CASSSKGKSGTGKAFF. Written as DNA, the CDR3 is TGTGCCAGCAGCTCGAAGGGGAAGAGTGGGACAGGGAAAGCTTTCTTT.